A single sample gave rise to the 29 T cell receptor beta chains below, sequenced in a study of OX40 agonist ivuxolimab in advanced cancers. Library preparation employed the immunoSEQ multiplex PCR assay. TCRdb re-hosts the immuneACCESS table, in-frame sequences only. Its copies lack some clones; in the studies checked, an unresolved V gene accounts for under half of them, and the cause for the rest is not known. The sample data list about 68,000 clones, and around 87% of these were observed just once. Of the sample, around 0.95% falls within the top ten clones. This sample comprised CD4+ or CD8+ T cells sorted from blood, obtained in a trial of the OX40 agonist ivuxolimab. These receptors all come from an adult with an advanced solid tumor such as melanoma, head and neck, liver or kidney cancer.

The chain uses TRBV6-6 and TRBJ1-3; the D gene is possibly TRBD1 (5 bases). Trimming took 2 bases from V and 3 from J, leaving 11 bases between them. Germline V gene sequence: CDR1 MNHNY, CDR2 SVGAGI (reference sequence). This CDR3 is 15 amino acids long. The CDR3 DNA reads TGTGCCAGCAGTTACGAGGGGAGCGGTGGAAACACCATATATTTT. It specifies CASSYEGSGGNTIYF.

The rearrangement links TRBV19 to TRBJ1-1, with a tentative D call TRBD1 (6 bases). Trimming shortened V by 6 bases and J by 5 bases, and 16 bases separated the two germline ends. CDR3 length: 14 amino acids. CDR1 LNHDA and CDR2 SQIVND come from the germline V gene (reference sequence). CDR3 sequence: CASSQQSGVTEAFF. CDR3 nucleotides: TGTGCCAGTAGCCAACAATCAGGGGTAACTGAAGCTTTCTTT.

V usage is TRBV14 and J usage is TRBJ1-5; 11 bases are shared with TRBD1. J gave up 0 bases and V 1 base, and 11 bases lay outside the gene matches. The CDR3 has 20 residues. Germline lookup yields CDR1 SGHDN and CDR2 FVKESK. This CDR3 reads CASSQGRPGQGVYSNQPQHF. The DNA of the CDR3 is TGTGCCAGCAGCCAAGGGCGCCCGGGACAGGGGGTATATAGCAATCAGCCCCAGCATTTT.

The chain recombines TRBV11-2 with TRBJ2-1, with TRBD2 matching over 7 bases. This CDR3 has 15 amino acids. The V gene's germline CDR1 is SGHAT and CDR2 FQNNGV. The V segment lost 5 bases and the J segment 4 bases; nucleotides outside the gene matches: 8. The CDR3 sequence: CASSLYSGDYNEQFF. The DNA of the CDR3 is TGTGCCAGCAGCCTCTACAGCGGGGATTACAATGAGCAGTTCTTC.

The chain joins TRBV6-4 to TRBJ1-5; the D gene is possibly TRBD1 (6 bases). Germline V gene lookup returns CDR1 MRHNA and CDR2 SNTAGT. V lost 6 bases, J lost 2 bases, and 20 bases lay in between. The CDR3 is 17 residues long. CDR3: CASRQGFWCGGNQPQHF. The CDR3 nucleotides are TGTGCCAGCAGGCAGGGGTTTTGGTGTGGGGGCAATCAGCCCCAGCATTTT.

This clone occurred a few times. The V gene is TRBV4-1, the J gene TRBJ2-2; TRBD1 matches 7 bases. This CDR3 is built from 18 residues. Germline assignment: CDR1 MGHRA and CDR2 YSYEKL. After removal of 1 base from V and 3 bases from J, the junction contained 11 bases not matched to a gene. The CDR3: CASSQASFRQGDTGELFF. The CDR3 DNA is TGCGCCAGCAGCCAAGCCTCCTTCAGGCAGGGGGACACCGGGGAGCTGTTTTTT.

The sample holds a few counts of this clone. V gene TRBV5-6 combines with J gene TRBJ2-1; 7 bases line up with TRBD2. Germline-derived CDR1 and CDR2 are SGHDT and YYEEEE. This CDR3 contains 16 residues. The V gene end was trimmed by 4 bases and the J gene end by 4 bases; junction bases not matched to a gene: 11. CDR3: CASSPPALALYNEQFF. In nucleotides, the CDR3 is TGTGCCAGCAGCCCCCCCGCACTAGCGCTTTACAATGAGCAGTTCTTC.

The rearrangement uses TRBV27 and TRBJ2-3, with TRBD1 identical over 7 bases. With V trimmed by 7 bases and J by 2 bases, 12 bases remained unmatched. The CDR3 loop spans 16 amino acids. CDR1 and CDR2 (germline): MNHEY, SMNVEV (reference sequence). The CDR3 coding sequence is TGTGCCAGCATCTGCGGACGTGACAGGGCCACAGATACGCAGTATTTT. Its protein is CASICGRDRATDTQYF.

The chain carries TRBV27 and TRBJ2-7; no firm D call. This CDR3 contains 11 residues. Per the germline V gene, CDR1 is MNHEY and CDR2 is SMNVEV (reference sequence). The germline V and J ends were trimmed by 3 bases and 4 bases, with 4 bases remaining between them. This chain's CDR3 is CASSFIYEQYF. Written as DNA, the CDR3 is TGTGCCAGCAGTTTTATTTACGAGCAGTACTTC.

This clone was seen just once. The rearrangement links TRBV6-5 to TRBJ2-2; no reliable D call. V lost 4 bases and J 2 bases, leaving 8 bases between the germline ends. This CDR3 is built from 14 residues. CDR1 MNHEY and CDR2 SVGAGI come from the germline V gene. In DNA form, the CDR3 reads TGTGCCAGCAGTTCGCGGAGAAACACCGGGGAGCTGTTTTTT. Its protein is CASSSRRNTGELFF.

This chain connects TRBV29-1 to TRBJ2-7, with 7 nucleotides matching TRBD1. Germline lookup yields CDR1 SQVTM and CDR2 ANQGSEA. The CDR3 extends over 11 amino acids. J lost 6 bases, V lost 6 bases, and 5 bases had no gene match. CDR3 DNA sequence: TGCAGCGTAGTAACAGGGGTCGAGCAGTACTTC. This gives the protein CSVVTGVEQYF.

This chain links TRBV11-2 with TRBJ1-5, with TRBD1 identical over 9 bases. Germline CDR1 reads SGHAT; CDR2 reads FQNNGV. The V and J ends lost 5 bases and 1 base, in that order; junction bases with no gene match: 3. This CDR3 has 15 amino acids. CDR3 in amino acids: CASSKGQGSNQPQHF. As DNA, the CDR3 is TGTGCCAGCAGCAAGGGACAGGGAAGCAATCAGCCCCAGCATTTT.

This clone showed up just once. The same CDR3 arises from other DNA sequences in this sample as well. The chain links TRBV5-1 to TRBJ2-3; 8 bases are a match to TRBD1. The germline gives CDR1 SGHRS, CDR2 YFSETQ. This CDR3 contains 14 residues. Germline trimming cut 0 bases from V and 3 bases from J; bases unmatched to any gene: 0. The CDR3 bases are TGCGCCAGCAGCTTGGGGGACAGGACAGATACGCAGTATTTT. Residues: CASSLGDRTDTQYF.

The V gene is TRBV7-2, the J gene TRBJ1-2; maybe TRBD1 (5 bases). V gave up 5 bases and J gave up 12 bases, with 19 bases separating them. This CDR3 comprises 13 residues. Germline CDR1 is SGHTA and CDR2 is FQGNSA. CDR3 sequence: CASSRSPGVDNTF. DNA of the CDR3: TGTGCCAGCAGCCGATCCCCGGGGGTCGACAACACCTTC.

The J gene is TRBJ2-1, the V gene TRBV4-1; D might be TRBD2 (6 bases). Germline V lookup: CDR1 MGHRA, CDR2 YSYEKL. V was clipped by 3 bases and J by 7 bases, with 16 bases between them. The CDR3 totals 15 residues. This CDR3 is CASSQLWIGGNEQFF. The CDR3 region has the DNA TGCGCCAGCAGCCAGTTGTGGATTGGGGGGAATGAGCAGTTCTTC.

The chain combines TRBV18 with TRBJ2-1; TRBD1 matches 9 bases. This CDR3 is built from 13 residues. The J segment lost 8 bases and the V segment lost 3 bases, leaving 2 bases of the junction unmatched. Germline loops: CDR1 KGHSH, CDR2 LQKENI. The chain's CDR3 is CASSPGQGHEQFF. CDR3 coding DNA: TGTGCCAGCTCACCGGGACAGGGCCATGAGCAGTTCTTC. The entire variable domain, with the rest obtained from reference TRBV18 and TRBJ2-1, is as follows: NAGVMQNPRHLVRRRGQEARLRCSPMKGHSHVYWYRQLPEEGLKFMVYLQKENIIDESGMPKERFSAEFPKEGPSILRIQQVVRGDSAAYFCASSPGQGHEQFFGPGTRLTVL.

The chain is built from TRBV4-3 and TRBJ2-3; either TRBD1 or TRBD2 may fit D (5 bases each). The CDR3 spans 17 residues. Germline loops: CDR1 LGHNA, CDR2 YSLEER. The germline V and J ends were trimmed by 0 bases and 3 bases, with 16 bases remaining between them. CDR3 region: CASSQDRSGSGTDTQYF. The CDR3 bases are TGCGCCAGCAGCCAAGATAGGTCAGGGTCGGGAACAGATACGCAGTATTTT.

V is TRBV7-9 and J is TRBJ2-5, with D hard to call. Between the trimmed V and J ends, which lost 5 bases and 3 bases, there was a span of 10 bases. CDR1 is SEHNR and CDR2 is FQNEAQ in the germline V gene (reference sequence). The CDR3 covers 13 residues. The CDR3 DNA sequence: TGTGCCAGCAGCCCAGAAGCAAAAGAGACCCAGTACTTC. Amino acids: CASSPEAKETQYF.

CDR3 residues: CASSLHETGGRETQYF. CDR3 nucleotide sequence: TGTGCCAGCAGCTTGCACGAGACAGGGGGCAGGGAGACCCAGTACTTC. This chain joins TRBV5-8 and TRBJ2-5; TRBD1 matches at 10 bases. In germline, CDR1 is SGHTS, CDR2 YDEGEE. This CDR3 has 16 amino acids. V was clipped by 1 base and J by 5 bases; unmatched bases: 8.

The V gene is TRBV28, the J gene TRBJ2-1; D is perhaps TRBD2 (5 bases). The CDR3 contains 17 residues. Trimming stripped 3 bases from V and 4 bases from J, with 19 bases between. CDR1 and CDR2 from the germline V gene are MDHEN and SYDVKM. As DNA, the CDR3 is TGTGCCAGCAGTTTCTATGGGCGTACTAGGGCTTACAATGAGCAGTTCTTC. This encodes CASSFYGRTRAYNEQFF.

The chain has TRBV9 and TRBJ1-4, with 12 nucleotides matching TRBD1. Germline V lookup: CDR1 SGDLS, CDR2 YYNGEE. This CDR3 contains 15 residues. With 5 bases clipped from V and 7 bases from J, the junction kept 6 bases outside the gene matches. Here the CDR3 reads CASSAGTGGPEKLFF. In DNA, the CDR3 is TGTGCCAGCAGTGCCGGGACAGGGGGCCCTGAAAAACTGTTTTTT.

The V call is TRBV5-1, the J call TRBJ2-2, with a tentative D call TRBD1 (5 bases). The CDR3 contains 18 residues. Germline V lookup: CDR1 SGHRS, CDR2 YFSETQ. The V gene lost 4 bases and the J gene lost 0 bases, with 19 bases spanning the gap. The CDR3 sequence is CASSLMPWGRANTGELFF. CDR3 nucleotides: TGCGCCAGCAGCCTAATGCCGTGGGGCAGAGCGAACACCGGGGAGCTGTTTTTT.

The V gene is TRBV7-9, the J gene TRBJ1-1; D remains unclear. Germline lookup yields CDR1 SEHNR and CDR2 FQNEAQ (reference sequence). The CDR3 is 13 residues long. Trimming took off 11 bases at V and 4 bases at J, with 17 bases between the two ends. CDR3 bases: TGTGCCGCGGGAACGGCGGGATCCACTGAAGCTTTCTTT. It codes for CAAGTAGSTEAFF.

CDR3: CASSWGLAGLETQYF. The CDR3 DNA sequence: TGTGCCAGCAGCTGGGGACTAGCGGGATTGGAGACCCAGTACTTC. V gene TRBV6-5 combines with J gene TRBJ2-5; 13 bases fit TRBD2. Germline CDR1 reads MNHEY; CDR2 reads SVGAGI. The CDR3 is 15 amino acids. The ends lost 6 bases at V and 5 bases at J; junction bases unmatched: 6.

This clone was detected only once. The chain combines TRBV5-4 with TRBJ2-3, with 12 bases matching TRBD2. V lost 3 bases and J lost 5; bases outside the gene matches: 4. In germline, CDR1 is SGHNT, CDR2 YYREEE (reference sequence). The CDR3 totals 15 residues. The chain's CDR3 is CASSSTSGSGDTQYF. DNA for the CDR3: TGTGCCAGCAGCTCGACTAGCGGGAGTGGAGATACGCAGTATTTT.

V is TRBV25-1 and J is TRBJ2-1; D perhaps matches TRBD2 (6 bases). Germline V gene data show CDR1 as MGHDK and CDR2 as SYGVNS. The CDR3 is 15 residues long. V was trimmed by 4 bases and J by 7 bases, leaving 17 bases between them. CDR3 loop: CASSAGRTIRNEQFF. The CDR3 bases are TGTGCCAGCAGTGCTGGACGGACTATCAGAAATGAGCAGTTCTTC.

This rearrangement joins TRBV28 to TRBJ1-5, with D uncertain. There are 13 residues in the CDR3. The V gene lost 6 bases and the J gene lost 2 bases, with 8 bases spanning the gap. In germline, CDR1 is MDHEN, CDR2 SYDVKM. The CDR3 sequence: CASRGPGNQPQHF. CDR3 in DNA: TGTGCCAGCAGAGGACCTGGCAATCAGCCCCAGCATTTT.

The V call is TRBV9, the J call TRBJ2-1; 7 bases match TRBD2. Losses at the gene ends were 0 bases for V and 0 bases for J; bases not matched to a gene: 0. This CDR3 has 15 amino acids. Germline CDR1 reads SGDLS; CDR2 reads YYNGEE. CDR3 sequence: CASSVAGGSYNEQFF. The CDR3 DNA is TGTGCCAGCAGCGTAGCGGGGGGCTCCTACAATGAGCAGTTCTTC.

The chain recombines TRBV27 with TRBJ2-7, with D possibly TRBD1 on 7 matching bases. Germline CDR1 reads MNHEY; CDR2 reads SMNVEV (reference sequence). The length of the CDR3 is 13 residues. V lost 4 bases to trimming and J lost 5 bases, with 12 bases between them. CDR3 coding DNA: TGTGCCAGCAGTTCGGCAGGGGGGAACGAGCAGTACTTC. Encoded protein: CASSSAGGNEQYF.